A selection of T cell receptor beta chains follows, all from one sample in a study of blood T cell repertoires in COVID-19. Generated by immunoSEQ multiplex PCR, the TCRdb table keeps only in-frame clones and is missing some. Of about 87,000 clones in the sample, around three quarters were seen once. Sequencing input: peripheral blood. The source of these receptors is a woman in her forties or fifties with acute or convalescent COVID-19. The CDR3 runs from the conserved cysteine through the conserved F or W. The D gene is left open where the match is weak. Clone size appears in some rows only: once, few, many, or a class for an expanded clone.

TRBD1 | NA | TRBJ1-2 | TRBV29-1 | TGCAGCGCCCAAAGGACAGGGGTGAGCTATGGCTACACCTTC | CSAQRTGVSYGYTF
NA | NA | TRBJ2-6 | TRBV23-1 | TGCGCCAGCAGTCCCAAATACAGGGACTCTGGGGCCAACGTCCTGACTTTC | CASSPKYRDSGANVLTF
NA | NA | TRBJ1-1 | TRBV7-3 | TGTGCCAGCAGCCCAATTGGGCACCCCAGGACTGAAGCTTTCTTT | CASSPIGHPRTEAFF
TRBD1 | NA | TRBJ1-3 | TRBV6-5 | TGTGCCAGCAGTTCTCAGGGGGCAAACTCTGGAAACACCATATATTTT | CASSSQGANSGNTIYF
NA | NA | TRBJ1-1 | TRBV5-4 | TGTGCCAGCAGCGGGGGAGGGAACACTGAAGCTTTCTTT | CASSGGGNTEAFF
TRBD1 | NA | TRBJ2-2 | TRBV2 | TGTGCCAGCAGCCCACAGGGGACCGGGGAGCTGTTTTTT | CASSPQGTGELFF
NA | NA | TRBJ1-2 | TRBV30 | TGTGCCTGGAGTCTGAACCCCAACGGCGGCGGCTACACCTTC | CAWSLNPNGGGYTF
NA | NA | TRBJ1-2 | TRBV25-1 | TGTGCCAGCAGGCGGGCAGGGGAGGGCTATGGCTACACCTTC | CASRRAGEGYGYTF
NA | NA | TRBJ1-1 | TRBV10-3 | TGTGCCATCAGTGGTCTGAGGCCGAACACTGAAGCTTTCTTT | CAISGLRPNTEAFF
NA | NA | TRBJ2-5 | TRBV5-1 | TGCGCCAGCAGCTTGGGGGACTCCCAAGGGGAGACCCAGTACTTC | CASSLGDSQGETQYF
TRBD1 | once | TRBJ1-6 | TRBV7-8 | TGTGCCAGCAGCCCTTCGACAGGGCGGTCACCCCTCCACTTT | CASSPSTGRSPLHF
NA | once | TRBJ1-1 | TRBV5-6 | TGTGCCAGCAGTTTTGACTTGAGTAACACTGAAGCTTTCTTT | CASSFDLSNTEAFF
TRBD1 | NA | TRBJ2-1 | TRBV10-3 | TGTGCCACATGCCTGGGACAGGGGAGCAATGAGCAGTTCTTC | CATCLGQGSNEQFF
NA | NA | TRBJ1-1 | TRBV4-1 | TGCGCCAGCAGCCCTACGGAGGGTAACACTGAAGCTTTCTTT | CASSPTEGNTEAFF
NA | once | TRBJ2-5 | TRBV27 | TGTGCCAGCAGTTCAAATTCTGGGGTGCAGGGGACCCAGTACTTC | CASSSNSGVQGTQYF
TRBD1 | NA | TRBJ1-1 | TRBV6-4 | TGTGCCGGCGACAGGGAGCGGTGCACTGAAGCTTTCTTT | CAGDRERCTEAFF
NA | NA | TRBJ1-5 | TRBV4-1 | TGCGCCAGCAGCCAAGATTTATTACAGAAAAATCAGCCCCAGCATTTT | CASSQDLLQKNQPQHF
NA | NA | TRBJ1-6 | TRBV2 | TGTGCCAGCAGCGCGGGACCCTCACCCCTCCACTTT | CASSAGPSPLHF
TRBD2 | NA | TRBJ2-3 | TRBV5-1 | TGCGCCAGCAGCTTGGTACGGACTAGCGGGGGGCGCACAGATACGCAGTATTTT | CASSLVRTSGGRTDTQYF
TRBD1 | NA | TRBJ1-1 | TRBV3-1/TRBV3-2 | TGTGCCAGCAGCCCGCAGGGGGCGAGGACTGAAGCTTTCTTT | CASSPQGARTEAFF
NA | few | TRBJ1-1 | TRBV3-1/TRBV3-2 | TGTGCCAGCAGCCAAGGTGCAAACAGACAGAACACTGAAGCTTTCTTT | CASSQGANRQNTEAFF
TRBD1 | few | TRBJ1-1 | TRBV13 | TGTGCCAGCAGCTCCCGGGACAGGGGATTGAACACTGAAGCTTTCTTT | CASSSRDRGLNTEAFF
TRBD1 | once | TRBJ2-1 | TRBV28 | TGTGCCAGCGTCACCGGGACAGGGTCCTACAATGAGCAGTTCTTC | CASVTGTGSYNEQFF
NA | NA | TRBJ1-2 | TRBV5-4 | TGTGCCAGCAGCCCCCGGGAGGGCCTCTATGGCTACACCTTC | CASSPREGLYGYTF
NA | NA | TRBJ1-2 | TRBV15 | TGTGCCACCAGCAGAGATACAGGGCCCGACGGCTACACCTTC | CATSRDTGPDGYTF
NA | NA | TRBJ1-1 | TRBV30 | TGTGCCTGGAGCGAAAGGTGGGGGGTAGCTTTCTTT | CAWSERWGVAFF
NA | NA | TRBJ2-3 | TRBV27 | TGTGCCAGCAGGAGCTACAGCACAGATACGCAGTATTTT | CASRSYSTDTQYF
NA | once | TRBJ1-1 | TRBV28 | TGTGCCAGCAGTTTACAGGCTATGAACACTGAAGCTTTCTTT | CASSLQAMNTEAFF
TRBD2 | NA | TRBJ2-7 | TRBV6-6 | TGTGCCAGCAACAAGCGGGGGGAGCCCTACGAGCAGTACTTC | CASNKRGEPYEQYF
NA | few | TRBJ2-7 | TRBV10-3 | TGTGCCATCTCACTAGATTTCGGCTCCTACGAGCAGTACTTC | CAISLDFGSYEQYF
NA | NA | TRBJ1-5 | TRBV6-5 | TGTGCCAGCAGTACACAGGATCAGCCCCAGCATTTT | CASSTQDQPQHF
TRBD1 | once | TRBJ1-1 | TRBV11-2 | TGTGCCAGCAGCTTTCGACAGGGGATGAACACTGAAGCTTTCTTT | CASSFRQGMNTEAFF
TRBD1 | few | TRBJ1-2 | TRBV27 | TGTGCCAGCAGTTTAACGACAGGGGGCTATGGCTACACCTTC | CASSLTTGGYGYTF